The clone carrying this T cell receptor beta chain was observed a handful of times. As yet, its antigen is unknown. Germline loops: CDR1 SGHNT, CDR2 YYREEE (reference sequence). The germline V and J ends were trimmed by 5 bases and 5 bases, with 14 bases remaining between them. The length of the CDR3 is 13 residues. After autologous stem cell transplantation all patients relapsed, and prior brentuximab vedotin exposure differed between cohorts. Profiled with immunoSEQ multiplex PCR; TCRdb holds only in-frame clones, not every one. The table includes about 40,000 clones, around 86% detected once. This sample stems from a study of PD-1 blockade in classical Hodgkin lymphoma. Study-wide findings and caveats: As was reported, newly diagnosed patients showed lower baseline TCR diversity than healthy donors did.

The sequenced sample was peripheral blood mononuclear cells (PBMCs), obtained at baseline. This TCR was recovered from a human donor with classical Hodgkin lymphoma. This rearrangement joins TRBV5-4 to TRBJ2-7; maybe TRBD1 (6 bases). The CDR3: CASRPGHLDEQYF. CDR3 nucleotide sequence: TGTGCCAGCAGACCGGGACATCTTGACGAGCAGTACTTC. Full variable domain (outside the CDR3, taken from reference TRBV5-4 and TRBJ2-7): ETGVTQSPTHLIKTRGQQVTLRCSSQSGHNTVSWYQQALGQGPQFIFQYYREEENGRGNFPPRFSGLQFPNYSSELNVNALELDDSALYLCASRPGHLDEQYFGPGTRLTVT.